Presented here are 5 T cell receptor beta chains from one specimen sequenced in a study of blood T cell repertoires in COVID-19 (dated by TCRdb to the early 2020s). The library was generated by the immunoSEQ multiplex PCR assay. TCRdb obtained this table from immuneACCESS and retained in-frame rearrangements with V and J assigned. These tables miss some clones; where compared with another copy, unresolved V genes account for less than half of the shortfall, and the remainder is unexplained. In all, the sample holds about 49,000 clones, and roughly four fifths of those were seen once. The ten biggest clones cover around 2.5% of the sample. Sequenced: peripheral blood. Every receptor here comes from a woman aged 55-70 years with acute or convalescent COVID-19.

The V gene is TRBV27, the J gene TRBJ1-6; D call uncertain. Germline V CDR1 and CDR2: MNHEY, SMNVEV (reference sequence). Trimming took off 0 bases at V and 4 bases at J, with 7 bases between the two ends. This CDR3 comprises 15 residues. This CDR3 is CASSLSGGYNSPLHF. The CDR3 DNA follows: TGTGCCAGCAGTTTATCAGGAGGGTATAATTCACCCCTCCACTTT.

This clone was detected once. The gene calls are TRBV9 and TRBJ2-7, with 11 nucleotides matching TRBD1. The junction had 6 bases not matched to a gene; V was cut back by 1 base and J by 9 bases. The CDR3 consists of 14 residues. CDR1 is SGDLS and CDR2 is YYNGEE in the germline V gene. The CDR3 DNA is TGTGCCAGCAGCGTAAGCCGGGACAGGGGGGTGCAGTACTTC. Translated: CASSVSRDRGVQYF. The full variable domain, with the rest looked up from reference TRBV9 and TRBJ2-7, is DSGVTQTPKHLITATGQRVTLRCSPRSGDLSVYWYQQSLDQGLQFLIQYYNGEERAKGNILERFSAQQFPDLHSELNLSSLELGDSALYFCASSVSRDRGVQYFGPGTRLTVT.

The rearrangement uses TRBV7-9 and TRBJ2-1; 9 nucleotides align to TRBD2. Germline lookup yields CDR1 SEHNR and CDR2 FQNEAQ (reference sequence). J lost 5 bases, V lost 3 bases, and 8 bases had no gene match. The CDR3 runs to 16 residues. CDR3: CASSFVSGGGNNEQFF. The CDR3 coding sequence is TGTGCCAGCAGCTTCGTTAGCGGGGGAGGAAACAATGAGCAGTTCTTC.

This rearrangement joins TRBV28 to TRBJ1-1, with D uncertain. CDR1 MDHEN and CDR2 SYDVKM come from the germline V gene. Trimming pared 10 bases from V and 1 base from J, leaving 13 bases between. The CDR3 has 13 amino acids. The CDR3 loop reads CATLLSSNTEAFF. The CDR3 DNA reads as TGTGCCACCTTACTTTCTTCGAACACTGAAGCTTTCTTT.

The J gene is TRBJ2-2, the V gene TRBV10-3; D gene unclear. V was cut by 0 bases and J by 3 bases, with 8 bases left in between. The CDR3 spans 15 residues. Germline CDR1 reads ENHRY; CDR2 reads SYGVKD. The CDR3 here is CAISESKQYTGELFF. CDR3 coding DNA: TGTGCCATCAGTGAGTCGAAACAGTACACCGGGGAGCTGTTTTTT.